This entry lists 10 T cell receptor beta chains sequenced from one sample in a study of monozygotic twins with inflammatory bowel disease. Each CDR3 protein gets one entry in TCRdb, which reprocessed the 5' RACE reads and gives no DNA. The repertoire table contains 300,000 to 350,000 distinct CDR3 sequences. Sequencing was done on a sample of blood. The receptors come from a human donor with ulcerative colitis or Crohn's disease, or a healthy co-twin of an affected twin (not recorded which).

J is TRBJ2-7 and V is TRBV7-9; TCRdb's D call of TRBD2 is untestable without DNA. The CDR3 covers 16 residues. The germline gives CDR1 SEHNR, CDR2 FQNEAQ (reference sequence). The CDR3 reads CASSLEASGIMREQYF. The full variable domain, completed using reference TRBV7-9 and TRBJ2-7, is DTGVSQNPRHKITKRGQNVTFRCDPISEHNRLYWYRQTLGQGPEFLTYFQNEAQLEKSRLLSDRFSAERPKGSFSTLEIQRTEQGDSAMYLCASSLEASGIMREQYFGPGTRLTVT.

The rearrangement joins TRBV5-1 to TRBJ1-2. This CDR3 is 16 amino acids long. Per the germline V gene, CDR1 is SGHRS and CDR2 is YFSETQ. The CDR3 is CASSLDFIGSNYGYTF.

This chain links TRBV5-4 with TRBJ2-2; TCRdb gives TRBD2 as the D gene, but with no DNA this cannot be confirmed. This CDR3 contains 15 residues. The germline gives CDR1 SGHNT, CDR2 YYREEE (reference sequence). This chain's CDR3 is CASSYSGGRSGELFF.

This sequence joins TRBV12-3 or TRBV12-4 and TRBJ1-1. This CDR3 has 11 amino acids. CDR3 sequence: CASSLASEAFF.

The V and J genes are TRBV24-1 and TRBJ2-1; TCRdb's D call, TRBD2, is unchecked because there is no DNA. The CDR3 is made up of 18 amino acids. CDR1 and CDR2 from the germline V gene are KGHDR and SFDVKD. The CDR3 region is CATSASPGTSFTYNEQFF.

CDR3 loop: CASSLNRRTDTQYF. This chain uses TRBV5-1 with TRBJ2-3. The CDR3 runs to 14 residues. Germline V gives CDR1 SGHRS, CDR2 YFSETQ.

CDR3 sequence: CATFQGTGELFF. The V and J genes are TRBV11-1 and TRBJ2-2; TCRdb proposes TRBD1, but this gene call is untestable without DNA. Germline CDR1 SGHAT, CDR2 FQDESV (reference sequence). The CDR3 contains 12 residues.

The chain combines TRBV28 with TRBJ1-1; TCRdb's D call, TRBD1, is unchecked because there is no DNA. The CDR3 consists of 14 residues. Per germline, CDR1 MDHEN and CDR2 SYDVKM. Here the CDR3 reads CASSPPGQYTEAFF.

This chain joins TRBV12-3 or TRBV12-4 and TRBJ1-4; TCRdb designates TRBD1, a call that cannot be tested without DNA. This CDR3 region has 15 residues. The CDR3 region is CASSPSGDRGVKLFF.

This chain joins TRBV4-2 and TRBJ2-7; TCRdb's D gene call, TRBD1, goes unchecked for lack of DNA. The CDR3 has 15 amino acids. CDR1 and CDR2 (germline): LGHNA, YNFKEQ. CDR3 in amino acids: CASSQTPSADGAQYF.